Here is one T cell receptor beta chain with its context. This specimen belongs to a study of identical twins. From the 5' RACE reads, TCRdb called clonotypes with MiXCR, one entry per CDR3 protein. The sample yields 400,000 to 650,000 distinct CDR3 sequences, 20% to 25% seen once. The length of the CDR3 is 16 residues. Unmatched junction bases numbered 6, after V lost 2 bases and J lost 3 bases. Germline lookup yields CDR1 DFQATT and CDR2 SNEGSKA (reference sequence). Only healthy Caucasians were included as donors. The sample also formed part of further work on T cells expressing NK-cell markers. That work contributes: A few of the donors also had these clonotypes leading their CD3+CD56-NKG2C+ fraction. Evidence did not settle whether expanded NKG2C+ T cell clones targeted HCMV.

The source of this sequence is a woman aged 18-29 years in good health. The source material was CD4+ T cells sorted from blood. The genes are TRBV20-1 and TRBJ2-1, with TRBD2 matching over 11 bases. CDR3 in DNA: TGCAGTGCTAGAATTCCCGGGACTAGCGGCTACAATGAGCAGTTCTTC. Encoded protein: CSARIPGTSGYNEQFF.